The clone carrying this T cell receptor beta chain has only a few counts. The antigen remains unidentified. These data are taken from a study of CD8 T cells in ankylosing spondylitis. The CDR3 is made up of 14 amino acids. Per germline, CDR1 SGHTA and CDR2 FQGTGA. V lost 1 base and J lost 6; bases outside the gene matches: 3. General study points: A TCR beta motif of fewer than ten highly homologous variants seemed to mark ankylosing spondylitis blood. Enrichment of disease-linked clones was reportedly significant in matched ankylosing spondylitis synovial fluid. CD8+ by phenotype, disease-linked clones were relatively rare in peripheral blood.

By quantitative 5'-RACE with molecular barcodes, the TCR beta libraries were made. TCRdb reprocessed the 5' RACE reads with MiXCR, giving one entry per CDR3 protein. The sample records around 140,000 distinct CDR3 sequences, approximately 17% being singletons. The chain has TRBV7-3 and TRBJ2-1; 7 bases are shared with TRBD2. This TCR came from a male donor with ankylosing spondylitis. The sequencing sample was made of blood, either unsorted or a sorted T cell fraction (not recorded which). CDR3 residues: CASSLMGLRNEQFF. The DNA of the CDR3 is TGTGCCAGCAGCTTAATGGGACTACGCAATGAGCAGTTCTTC.